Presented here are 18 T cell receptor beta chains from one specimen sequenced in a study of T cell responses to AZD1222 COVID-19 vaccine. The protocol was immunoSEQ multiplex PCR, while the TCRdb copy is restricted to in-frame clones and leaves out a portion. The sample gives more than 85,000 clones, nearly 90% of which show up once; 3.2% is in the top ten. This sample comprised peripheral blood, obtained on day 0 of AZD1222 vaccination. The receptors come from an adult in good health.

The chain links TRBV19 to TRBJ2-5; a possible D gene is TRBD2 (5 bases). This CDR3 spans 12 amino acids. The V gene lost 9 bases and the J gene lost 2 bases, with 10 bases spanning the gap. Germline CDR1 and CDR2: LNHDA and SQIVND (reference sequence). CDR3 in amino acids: CASGNTQETQYF. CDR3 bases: TGTGCCAGCGGGAATACGCAAGAGACCCAGTACTTC.

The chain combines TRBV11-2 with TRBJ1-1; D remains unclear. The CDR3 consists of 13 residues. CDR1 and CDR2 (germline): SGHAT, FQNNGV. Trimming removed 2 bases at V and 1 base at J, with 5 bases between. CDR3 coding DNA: TGTGCCAGCAGCTTACTTAAGAACACTGAAGCTTTCTTT. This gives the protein CASSLLKNTEAFF.

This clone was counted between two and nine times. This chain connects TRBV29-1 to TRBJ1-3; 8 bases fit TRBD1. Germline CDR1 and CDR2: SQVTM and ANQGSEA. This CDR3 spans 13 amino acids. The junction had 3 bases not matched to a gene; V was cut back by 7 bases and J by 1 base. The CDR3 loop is CSGDRRSGNTIYF. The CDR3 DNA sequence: TGCAGCGGGGACAGGAGGTCTGGAAACACCATATATTTT.

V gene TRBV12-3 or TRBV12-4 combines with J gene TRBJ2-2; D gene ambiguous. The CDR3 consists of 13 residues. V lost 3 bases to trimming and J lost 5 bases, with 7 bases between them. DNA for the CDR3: TGTGCCAGCAGTTTTCGAGATACCGGGGAGCTGTTTTTT. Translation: CASSFRDTGELFF.

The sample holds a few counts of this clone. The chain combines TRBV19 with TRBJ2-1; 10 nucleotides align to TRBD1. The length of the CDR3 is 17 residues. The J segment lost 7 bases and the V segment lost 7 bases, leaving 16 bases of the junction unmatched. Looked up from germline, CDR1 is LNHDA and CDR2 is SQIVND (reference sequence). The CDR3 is CASTPRGGQGNLNEQFF. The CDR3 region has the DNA TGTGCCAGTACCCCGAGGGGGGGACAGGGGAATTTGAATGAGCAGTTCTTC.

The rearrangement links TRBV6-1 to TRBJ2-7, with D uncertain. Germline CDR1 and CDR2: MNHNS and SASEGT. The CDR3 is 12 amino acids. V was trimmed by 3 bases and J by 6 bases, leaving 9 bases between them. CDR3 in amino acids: CASSDPAREQYF. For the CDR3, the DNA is TGTGCCAGCAGTGACCCCGCGCGCGAGCAGTACTTC.

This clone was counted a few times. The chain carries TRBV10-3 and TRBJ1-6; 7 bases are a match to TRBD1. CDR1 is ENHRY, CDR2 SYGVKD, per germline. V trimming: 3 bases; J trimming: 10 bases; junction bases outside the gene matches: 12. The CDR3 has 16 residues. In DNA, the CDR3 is TGTGCCATCAGTGAAGGGGACAGCTACTCCGGCTCACCCCTCCACTTT. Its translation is CAISEGDSYSGSPLHF.

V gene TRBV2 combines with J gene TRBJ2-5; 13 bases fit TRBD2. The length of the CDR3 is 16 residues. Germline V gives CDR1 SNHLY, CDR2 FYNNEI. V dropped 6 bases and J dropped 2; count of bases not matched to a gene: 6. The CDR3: CASRPGLAGTQETQYF. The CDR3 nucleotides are TGTGCCAGCAGGCCGGGACTAGCGGGGACTCAAGAGACCCAGTACTTC.

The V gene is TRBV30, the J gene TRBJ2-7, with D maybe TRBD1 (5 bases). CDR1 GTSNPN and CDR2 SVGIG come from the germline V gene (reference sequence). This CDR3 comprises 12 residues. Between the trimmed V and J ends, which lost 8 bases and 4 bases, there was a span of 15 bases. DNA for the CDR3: TGTGCCCTAAGACAGTCTGCGTACGAGCAGTACTTC. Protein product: CALRQSAYEQYF.

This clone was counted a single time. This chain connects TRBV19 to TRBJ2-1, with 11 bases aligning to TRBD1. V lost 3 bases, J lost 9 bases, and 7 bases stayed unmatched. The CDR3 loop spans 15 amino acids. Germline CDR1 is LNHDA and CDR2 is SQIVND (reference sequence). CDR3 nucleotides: TGTGCCAGTAGTATCTCGGGACAGGGGGAGGCTGAGCAGTTCTTC. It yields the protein CASSISGQGEAEQFF.

The CDR3, as DNA: TGTGCCAGCAGTTGGGAAGACACTGAAGCTTTCTTT. As protein: CASSWEDTEAFF. This rearrangement joins TRBV6-5 to TRBJ1-1; D uncertain. V shed 4 bases and J shed 3 bases, with 6 bases lying between them. Germline V gene lookup returns CDR1 MNHEY and CDR2 SVGAGI. The CDR3 extends over 12 amino acids.

CDR3 in DNA: TGTGCCAGTAGTACGATTCAGGGGGCACGGGGTCAGCCCCAGCATTTT. As protein: CASSTIQGARGQPQHF. V usage is TRBV19 and J usage is TRBJ1-5; 8 nucleotides agree with TRBD1. The trim removed 4 bases at V and 6 bases at J, leaving 11 bases unmatched. The CDR3 has 16 amino acids. The germline gives CDR1 LNHDA, CDR2 SQIVND (reference sequence).

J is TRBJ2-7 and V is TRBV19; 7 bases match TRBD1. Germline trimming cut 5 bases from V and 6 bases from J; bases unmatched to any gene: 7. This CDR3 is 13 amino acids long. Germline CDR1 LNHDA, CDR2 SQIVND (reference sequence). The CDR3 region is CASSPRDRGEQYF. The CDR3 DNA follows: TGTGCCAGTAGTCCTCGGGACAGAGGCGAGCAGTACTTC.

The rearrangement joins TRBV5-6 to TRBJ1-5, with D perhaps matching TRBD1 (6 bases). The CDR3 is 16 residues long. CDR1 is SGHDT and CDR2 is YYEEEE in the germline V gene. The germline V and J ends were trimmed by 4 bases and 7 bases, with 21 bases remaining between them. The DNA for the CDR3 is TGTGCCAGCAGCCTGGGGGGCCCTCTTGGGGGACAGCCCCAGCATTTT. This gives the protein CASSLGGPLGGQPQHF.

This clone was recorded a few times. The CDR3 here is CASSRGLAGARTDTQYF. The CDR3 nucleotides read TGTGCCAGCAGCCGTGGACTAGCGGGGGCTCGCACAGATACGCAGTATTTT. This chain connects TRBV11-3 to TRBJ2-3; 13 nucleotides align to TRBD2. CDR1 SGHNT and CDR2 YENEEA come from the germline V gene. V gave up 5 bases and J gave up 1 base; unmatched junction bases: 6. The CDR3 has 17 residues.

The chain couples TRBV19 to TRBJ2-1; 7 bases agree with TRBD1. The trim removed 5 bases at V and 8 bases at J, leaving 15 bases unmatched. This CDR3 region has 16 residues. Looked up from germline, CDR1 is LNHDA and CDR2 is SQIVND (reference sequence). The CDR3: CASSGRQGGSIYEQFF. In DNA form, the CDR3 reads TGTGCCAGTAGTGGAAGACAGGGCGGATCTATCTATGAGCAGTTCTTC.

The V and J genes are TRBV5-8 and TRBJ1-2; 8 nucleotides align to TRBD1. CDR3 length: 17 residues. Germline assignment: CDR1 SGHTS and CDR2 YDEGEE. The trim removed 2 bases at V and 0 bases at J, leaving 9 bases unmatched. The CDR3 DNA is TGTGCCAGCAGCTTAAGCCGGACAGGGTTAGCTAACTATGGCTACACCTTC. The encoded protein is CASSLSRTGLANYGYTF.

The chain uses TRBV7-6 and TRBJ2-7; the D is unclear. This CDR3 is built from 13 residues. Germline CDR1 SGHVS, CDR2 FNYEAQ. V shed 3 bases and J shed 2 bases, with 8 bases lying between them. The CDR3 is CASSFNRAYEQYF. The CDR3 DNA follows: TGTGCCAGCAGCTTTAACAGAGCCTACGAGCAGTACTTC.